Shown below are 28 T cell receptor beta chains from a single sample sequenced in a study of cytomegalovirus exposure and HLA in healthy donors. The PCR used 60 Vbeta and 13 Jbeta primers. The assay was immunoSEQ multiplex PCR, and TCRdb's table has in-frame clones only and misses some. The table has 65,000 to 90,000 clones, under 85% seen once. The sequencing input was PBMCs. The receptors were gathered from a woman aged 40 to 50 in good health and CMV-seropositive.

The rearrangement links TRBV2 to TRBJ2-7, with 7 bases identical to TRBD1. This CDR3 comprises 13 residues. The V gene's germline CDR1 is SNHLY and CDR2 FYNNEI. V lost 11 bases and J lost 2; bases outside the gene matches: 9. CDR3 protein: CALGDSTPYEQYF. The CDR3, as DNA: TGTGCCCTGGGGGACAGCACGCCCTACGAGCAGTACTTC.

The V and J genes are TRBV28 and TRBJ1-2; 7 bases agree with TRBD1. The CDR3 has 15 amino acids. Germline trimming cut 5 bases from V and 0 bases from J; bases unmatched to any gene: 6. The germline gives CDR1 MDHEN, CDR2 SYDVKM. CDR3 DNA: TGTGCCAGCAGTGCTCTAGGGACAGCTAACTATGGCTACACCTTC. Encoded protein: CASSALGTANYGYTF.

This clone was detected a few times. V usage is TRBV7-8 and J usage is TRBJ2-5; 12 nucleotides line up with TRBD2. The CDR3 runs to 18 residues. The J segment lost 2 bases and the V segment lost 4 bases, leaving 11 bases of the junction unmatched. CDR1 and CDR2 (germline): SGHVS, FQNEAQ. CDR3 DNA sequence: TGTGCCAGCAGCTCGCTCAGACGGACTAGCGGGGAACAAGAGACCCAGTACTTC. This codes for CASSSLRRTSGEQETQYF.

The chain joins TRBV7-2 to TRBJ2-7; TRBD2 aligns across 11 bases. CDR1 is SGHTA and CDR2 is FQGNSA in the germline V gene. There are 15 residues in the CDR3. J gave up 1 base and V 4 bases, and 3 bases lay outside the gene matches. CDR3: CASSSRLAGSYEQYF. In DNA, the CDR3 is TGTGCCAGCAGCTCCCGACTAGCGGGGTCCTACGAGCAGTACTTC.

The V call is TRBV5-4, the J call TRBJ1-1; 8 nucleotides agree with TRBD1. V gave up 1 base and J gave up 0 bases; unmatched junction bases: 2. The CDR3 has 15 residues. Germline lookup yields CDR1 SGHNT and CDR2 YYREEE (reference sequence). CDR3 DNA: TGTGCCAGCAGCTTGTTGGACAGGGTGAACACTGAAGCTTTCTTT. Translated, it gives CASSLLDRVNTEAFF. Combining the CDR3 with reference TRBV5-4 and TRBJ1-1 gives the whole variable domain ETGVTQSPTHLIKTRGQQVTLRCSSQSGHNTVSWYQQALGQGPQFIFQYYREEENGRGNFPPRFSGLQFPNYSSELNVNALELDDSALYLCASSLLDRVNTEAFFGQGTRLTVV.

The chain recombines TRBV20-1 with TRBJ1-3; D is undetermined. Germline CDR1 reads DFQATT; CDR2 reads SNEGSKA (reference sequence). V was pared by 7 bases and J by 0 bases, with 4 bases between. The CDR3 totals 11 residues. The CDR3: CSGNSGNTIYF. DNA for the CDR3: TGCAGTGGTAACTCTGGAAACACCATATATTTT.

The chain couples TRBV5-1 to TRBJ1-2; D perhaps matches TRBD1 (5 bases). Trimming shortened V by 4 bases and J by 1 base, and 20 bases separated the two germline ends. CDR3 length: 17 residues. Germline loops: CDR1 SGHRS, CDR2 YFSETQ. The CDR3 protein is CASSPITVPDSNYGYTF. DNA for the CDR3: TGCGCCAGCAGCCCGATCACCGTCCCTGACAGTAACTATGGCTACACCTTC.

This rearrangement joins TRBV7-2 to TRBJ2-7; the match to TRBD1 covers 7 bases. The ends lost 5 bases at V and 3 bases at J; junction bases unmatched: 10. From germline, CDR1 is SGHTA and CDR2 FQGNSA. The CDR3 loop spans 15 amino acids. The chain's CDR3 is CASSGRDRLSYEQYF. Here the CDR3 DNA reads TGTGCCAGCAGCGGCCGGGACAGATTAAGCTACGAGCAGTACTTC. Filled out from reference TRBV7-2 and TRBJ2-7, the complete variable domain reads GAGVSQSPSNKVTEKGKDVELRCDPISGHTALYWYRQSLGQGLEFLIYFQGNSAPDKSGLPSDRFSAERTGGSVSTLTIQRTQQEDSAVYLCASSGRDRLSYEQYFGPGTRLTVT.

The chain joins TRBV5-1 to TRBJ2-6, with 7 bases identical to TRBD1. V shed 4 bases and J 0 bases; nucleotides not matched to a gene: 13. This CDR3 contains 19 residues. CDR1 is SGHRS, CDR2 YFSETQ, per germline. CDR3 residues: CASSPGRTGVSSGANVLTF. The CDR3 DNA sequence: TGCGCCAGCAGCCCAGGACGTACAGGGGTTAGCTCTGGGGCCAACGTCCTGACTTTC.

This clone occurred once. The chain joins TRBV20-1 to TRBJ1-3; no clear D. Germline V gene sequence: CDR1 DFQATT, CDR2 SNEGSKA (reference sequence). This CDR3 has 11 residues. V lost 4 bases, J lost 3 bases, and 4 bases lay in between. The CDR3 bases are TGCAGTGCTATCAGTGGAAACACCATATATTTT. Protein product: CSAISGNTIYF.

The V call is TRBV28, the J call TRBJ2-2, with D perhaps matching TRBD2 (6 bases). CDR1 is MDHEN and CDR2 is SYDVKM in the germline V gene. The CDR3 runs 15 residues. V was pared by 2 bases and J by 2 bases, with 9 bases between. CDR3 region: CASSLGGANTGELFF. The CDR3 coding sequence is TGTGCCAGCAGTTTAGGAGGGGCCAACACCGGGGAGCTGTTTTTT.

The V gene is TRBV5-1, the J gene TRBJ2-1, with 9 bases fitting TRBD1. Germline V gene lookup returns CDR1 SGHRS and CDR2 YFSETQ. V was pared by 4 bases and J by 8 bases, with 10 bases of the junction left unmatched. This CDR3 spans 15 amino acids. DNA of the CDR3: TGCGCCAGCAGCGTCGGGGGACAGGGTATCGATGAGCAGTTCTTC. This encodes CASSVGGQGIDEQFF.

The chain recombines TRBV18 with TRBJ2-7; TRBD2 aligns across 7 bases. This CDR3 comprises 13 residues. The V segment lost 3 bases and the J segment 1 base; nucleotides outside the gene matches: 0. Germline lookup yields CDR1 KGHSH and CDR2 LQKENI. The CDR3 here is CASSPGLSYEQYF. The CDR3 DNA reads as TGTGCCAGCTCACCGGGACTATCCTACGAGCAGTACTTC.

This clone came up once. This chain joins TRBV6-5 and TRBJ1-5; 7 bases match TRBD1. Germline CDR1 and CDR2: MNHEY and SVGAGI. The length of the CDR3 is 13 residues. V was pared by 10 bases and J by 4 bases, with 7 bases of the junction left unmatched. The CDR3 spells CATGDSGNQPQHF. In DNA form, the CDR3 reads TGTGCCACCGGGGACAGCGGGAATCAGCCCCAGCATTTT.

This chain links TRBV4-3 with TRBJ2-1; TRBD2 aligns across 10 bases. The V gene's germline CDR1 is LGHNA and CDR2 YSLEER. The CDR3 contains 17 residues. The V and J ends lost 1 base and 7 bases, in that order; junction bases with no gene match: 10. CDR3 residues: CASSQGAAGGTDNEQFF. CDR3 DNA sequence: TGCGCCAGCAGCCAAGGGGCAGCGGGGGGGACGGATAATGAGCAGTTCTTC.

This clone appeared a few times. J is TRBJ2-7 and V is TRBV10-3; 9 bases match TRBD1. Trimming took 6 bases from V and 5 from J; bases not matched to a gene: 14. The CDR3 runs to 16 residues. Germline V CDR1 and CDR2: ENHRY, SYGVKD. The chain's CDR3 is CAISQNPGQGLNEQYF. The DNA for the CDR3 is TGTGCCATCAGCCAGAATCCGGGACAGGGTCTCAACGAGCAGTACTTC.

A note on this clone: In the same sample, other DNA sequences code for this CDR3. This chain links TRBV5-1 with TRBJ1-1; 10 bases line up with TRBD1. Germline values: CDR1 SGHRS, CDR2 YFSETQ. There are 13 residues in the CDR3. V shed 4 bases and J 5 bases; nucleotides not matched to a gene: 2. CDR3 residues: CASSGGQGTEAFF. The CDR3 DNA reads as TGCGCCAGCAGCGGGGGACAGGGGACTGAAGCTTTCTTT.

Comments on this clone: The junction shows a germline mismatch at one end, possibly a read error. The V gene is TRBV7-7, the J gene TRBJ2-2, with 7 bases aligning to TRBD1. CDR1 is SSHAT, CDR2 FNYEAQ, per germline (reference sequence). The CDR3 contains 14 residues. The CDR3 DNA reads TGTGCTAGCAGCTCACAGGGGATAACCGGGGAGCTGTTTTTT. Protein sequence: CASSSQGITGELFF.

The V call is TRBV7-7, the J call TRBJ2-1, with TRBD2 matching 11 bases. The trim removed 2 bases at V and 5 bases at J, leaving 11 bases unmatched. The CDR3 runs to 18 residues. The germline gives CDR1 SSHAT, CDR2 FNYEAQ (reference sequence). CDR3 sequence (DNA): TGTGCCAGCAGCTTAAGGGTAGCGGGAGGGCCCCAGAACAATGAGCAGTTCTTC. This encodes CASSLRVAGGPQNNEQFF.

This sequence joins TRBV11-2 and TRBJ2-3, with 8 bases matching TRBD2. Germline values: CDR1 SGHAT, CDR2 FQNNGV. The CDR3 extends over 15 amino acids. V dropped 4 bases and J dropped 2; count of bases not matched to a gene: 5. The CDR3: CASSWERGPTDTQYF. The CDR3 bases are TGTGCCAGCAGCTGGGAGCGGGGGCCCACAGATACGCAGTATTTT.

The chain couples TRBV6-5 to TRBJ1-6, with D possibly matching TRBD1 (6 bases). The CDR3 loop spans 14 amino acids. The V gene's germline CDR1 is MNHEY and CDR2 SVGAGI. The ends were cut back, 6 bases at V and 10 bases at J, with 16 bases in the middle. CDR3 loop: CASRREGEWSPLHF. CDR3 nucleotides: TGTGCCAGCAGACGGGAGGGGGAATGGTCACCCCTCCACTTT.

J is TRBJ2-3 and V is TRBV4-3; D call uncertain. Trimming cost V 4 bases and J 6 bases, with 11 bases left between them. Germline lookup yields CDR1 LGHNA and CDR2 YSLEER. The CDR3 is made up of 13 amino acids. CDR3 region: CASSPRSRDTQYF. The CDR3 bases are TGCGCCAGCAGCCCCCGGAGTCGTGATACGCAGTATTTT.

This chain links TRBV5-4 with TRBJ2-1; 8 bases fit TRBD1. Trimming cost V 0 bases and J 10 bases; bases outside gene matches: 6. This CDR3 spans 14 amino acids. Germline lookup yields CDR1 SGHNT and CDR2 YYREEE (reference sequence). CDR3 in amino acids: CASSLVGQVGEQFF. Written as DNA, the CDR3 is TGTGCCAGCAGCTTGGTGGGACAGGTTGGAGAGCAGTTCTTC.

V is TRBV11-2 and J is TRBJ2-3, with D maybe TRBD2 (6 bases). Trimming cost V 0 bases and J 9 bases, with 10 bases left between them. The CDR3 contains 13 residues. In germline, CDR1 is SGHAT, CDR2 FQNNGV. The CDR3 nucleotides are TGTGCCAGCAGCTTAGATCTCGGGGGAACGCAGTATTTT. It codes for CASSLDLGGTQYF. Filled out from reference TRBV11-2 and TRBJ2-3, the complete variable domain reads EAGVAQSPRYKIIEKRQSVAFWCNPISGHATLYWYQQILGQGPKLLIQFQNNGVVDDSQLPKDRFSAERLKGVDSTLKIQPAKLEDSAVYLCASSLDLGGTQYFGPGTRLTVL.

The rearrangement links TRBV5-1 to TRBJ1-3, with D unresolved. The length of the CDR3 is 13 residues. V was pared by 3 bases and J by 4 bases, with 8 bases between. From germline, CDR1 is SGHRS and CDR2 YFSETQ. The CDR3 DNA is TGCGCCAGCAGCTACGACTTGGGAAACACCATATATTTT. Translating it yields CASSYDLGNTIYF.

V and J are TRBV2 and TRBJ2-7; weak D call: TRBD1 (6 bases). The germline gives CDR1 SNHLY, CDR2 FYNNEI. The CDR3 is 13 residues long. Trimming took off 11 bases at V and 2 bases at J, with 16 bases between the two ends. Written as DNA, the CDR3 is TGTGCCGGGGGCAGACAGGCTACCTACGAGCAGTACTTC. This codes for CAGGRQATYEQYF. The entire variable domain, with the rest obtained from reference TRBV2 and TRBJ2-7, is as follows: EPEVTQTPSHQVTQMGQEVILRCVPISNHLYFYWYRQILGQKVEFLVSFYNNEISEKSEIFDDQFSVERPDGSNFTLKIRSTKLEDSAMYFCAGGRQATYEQYFGPGTRLTVT.

This clone was recorded at least ten times. This chain links TRBV7-2 with TRBJ2-5; 15 bases agree with TRBD2. Germline CDR1 is SGHTA and CDR2 is FQGNSA. The trim removed 6 bases at V and 1 base at J, leaving 6 bases unmatched. CDR3 size: 17 residues. CDR3 sequence reads: CASSLGTSGRTQETQYF. The CDR3 nucleotides are TGTGCCAGCAGTTTGGGGACTAGCGGGAGGACCCAAGAGACCCAGTACTTC.

The genes are TRBV7-8 and TRBJ1-1, with TRBD1 identical over 7 bases. In germline, CDR1 is SGHVS, CDR2 FQNEAQ. This CDR3 comprises 16 residues. Trimming at V came to 5 bases and at J to 4 bases, leaving 13 bases not matched to a gene. The CDR3 DNA is TGTGCCAGCAGCCCCCGGGGTTTCGACAGGGTCACTGAAGCTTTCTTT. Translated, it gives CASSPRGFDRVTEAFF.